Following are 21 T cell receptor beta chains from one sample sequenced in a study of blood T cell repertoires in COVID-19. Clones were sequenced by immunoSEQ multiplex PCR, and TCRdb holds only the in-frame ones, with some missing. The sample holds 120,000 to 150,000 clones, approximately 83% seen once. The source material was peripheral blood. These receptors were collected from a woman aged 55-69 years with COVID-19, enrolled during active disease.

The rearrangement links TRBV5-6 to TRBJ1-1, with D tentatively TRBD1 (5 bases). V shed 0 bases and J shed 11 bases, with 11 bases lying between them. Germline V CDR1 and CDR2: SGHDT, YYEEEE. This CDR3 is 12 amino acids long. CDR3 in DNA: TGTGCCAGCAGCTTGGAGGGGTCTGGGGCTTTCTTT. Translating it yields CASSLEGSGAFF.

V usage is TRBV4-1 and J usage is TRBJ2-5; TRBD2 is a possible D gene (6 bases). The CDR3 sequence is 14 residues long. The V gene's germline CDR1 is MGHRA and CDR2 YSYEKL. V lost 5 bases and J 0 bases, leaving 10 bases between the germline ends. This chain's CDR3 is CASSSRDYQETQYF. The DNA for the CDR3 is TGCGCCAGCAGCTCTCGGGACTACCAAGAGACCCAGTACTTC.

The chain links TRBV18 to TRBJ1-1; a possible D gene is TRBD1 (5 bases). V was trimmed by 3 bases and J by 1 base, leaving 12 bases between them. Germline CDR1 reads KGHSH; CDR2 reads LQKENI. The CDR3 length is 15 residues. CDR3 coding DNA: TGTGCCAGCTCACCCACGACAGAGACGAACACTGAAGCTTTCTTT. Amino acid sequence: CASSPTTETNTEAFF.

This chain joins TRBV5-1 and TRBJ1-1; the D is unclear. CDR1 and CDR2 from the germline V gene are SGHRS and YFSETQ. The CDR3 covers 14 residues. The germline V and J ends were trimmed by 4 bases and 4 bases, with 14 bases remaining between them. As DNA, the CDR3 is TGCGCCAGCAGCCCCACCCTCGGACTCACTGAAGCTTTCTTT. This translates into CASSPTLGLTEAFF.

This chain links TRBV19 with TRBJ2-1, with D perhaps TRBD2 (5 bases). This CDR3 comprises 13 residues. The germline V and J ends were trimmed by 5 bases and 7 bases, with 12 bases remaining between them. Germline V gives CDR1 LNHDA, CDR2 SQIVND (reference sequence). This chain's CDR3 is CASSPPEVNEQFF. The CDR3, as DNA: TGTGCCAGTAGTCCCCCGGAGGTAAATGAGCAGTTCTTC.

V is TRBV5-1 and J is TRBJ1-1; D gene unclear. Trimming cost V 1 base and J 1 base, with 11 bases left between them. CDR1 is SGHRS and CDR2 is YFSETQ in the germline V gene. This CDR3 spans 15 amino acids. In DNA, the CDR3 is TGCGCCAGCAGCTTGCAGGATCCAGGGAACACTGAAGCTTTCTTT. Residues: CASSLQDPGNTEAFF.

The CDR3 here is CASSRGAQERTGGVSFETQYF. As DNA, the CDR3 is TGTGCCAGCAGCAGAGGCGCCCAGGAGCGGACAGGGGGCGTGAGTTTCGAGACCCAGTACTTC. The J gene is TRBJ2-5, the V gene TRBV21-1; the table names TRBD1, a call not compared with the DNA. TRBV21-1 is a listed pseudogene. The length of the CDR3 is 21 residues.

The chain uses TRBV5-1 and TRBJ1-1, with D possibly TRBD1 on 6 matching bases. Trimming pared 2 bases from V and 6 bases from J, leaving 8 bases between. Germline CDR1 is SGHRS and CDR2 is YFSETQ. The CDR3 has 12 residues. The CDR3 is CASSFDRSEAFF. The DNA of the CDR3 is TGCGCCAGCAGCTTCGACAGGTCTGAAGCTTTCTTT.

J is TRBJ1-5 and V is TRBV6-2 or TRBV6-3; maybe TRBD1 (5 bases). Trimming took off 2 bases at V and 3 bases at J, with 8 bases between the two ends. Germline loops: CDR1 MNHEY, CDR2 SVGEGT. CDR3 length: 14 amino acids. The CDR3: CASSYGGANQPQHF. As DNA, the CDR3 is TGTGCCAGCAGTTACGGAGGGGCCAATCAGCCCCAGCATTTT.

The CDR3 here is CASSPTLDSQETQYF. CDR3 nucleotides: TGTGCCAGCAGCCCAACACTGGACAGCCAAGAGACCCAGTACTTC. V usage is TRBV5-4 and J usage is TRBJ2-5; maybe TRBD1 (6 bases). V was trimmed by 4 bases and J by 1 base, leaving 14 bases between them. The CDR3 is 15 amino acids. CDR1 SGHNT and CDR2 YYREEE come from the germline V gene (reference sequence).

The CDR3 coding sequence is TGTGCCAGCAGCGTAGATGGGGCGAGCACTGAAGCTTTCTTT. It encodes CASSVDGASTEAFF. The chain has TRBV9 and TRBJ1-1; TRBD1 is a possible D gene (5 bases). CDR1 is SGDLS, CDR2 YYNGEE, per germline. Trimming took 0 bases from V and 4 from J, leaving 10 bases between them. The length of the CDR3 is 14 residues.

This clone was found once. The genes are TRBV6-1 and TRBJ1-4, with D tentatively TRBD1 (5 bases). The V gene's germline CDR1 is MNHNS and CDR2 SASEGT. This CDR3 has 16 residues. V lost 3 bases and J lost 6, with 17 bases in between. CDR3 amino acids: CASSDHVRVEYEKLFF. DNA of the CDR3: TGTGCCAGCAGTGATCACGTCAGGGTAGAGTATGAAAAACTGTTTTTT.

The rearrangement joins TRBV24-1 to TRBJ2-1, with a tentative D call TRBD2 (6 bases). Per the germline V gene, CDR1 is KGHDR and CDR2 is SFDVKD. V was shortened by 4 bases and J by 1 base, with 10 bases between the two germline ends. The CDR3 length is 15 residues. This CDR3 is CATSEPGASYNEQFF. The CDR3 region has the DNA TGTGCCACCAGTGAACCGGGAGCATCCTACAATGAGCAGTTCTTC.

The chain has TRBV14 and TRBJ2-1, with a possible D match to TRBD2 (6 bases). Germline CDR1 reads SGHDN; CDR2 reads FVKESK. V was clipped by 0 bases and J by 8 bases, with 11 bases between them. The CDR3 is 14 amino acids. This CDR3 is CASSQDLGGDEQFF. In DNA, the CDR3 is TGTGCCAGCAGCCAAGATCTCGGAGGGGATGAGCAGTTCTTC.

The rearrangement links TRBV4-3 to TRBJ2-4; the D gene is possibly TRBD2 (5 bases). This CDR3 region has 12 residues. V dropped 2 bases and J dropped 6 bases, with 5 bases sitting between them. Germline V gene lookup returns CDR1 LGHNA and CDR2 YSLEER. CDR3 DNA: TGCGCCAGCAGCCAACGGGGAAACATTCAGTACTTC. It is translated as CASSQRGNIQYF.

The chain uses TRBV7-3 and TRBJ2-3, with 10 bases aligning to TRBD2. The CDR3 length is 15 residues. J lost 5 bases, V lost 5 bases, and 7 bases had no gene match. CDR1 and CDR2 from the germline V gene are SGHTA and FQGTGA. The CDR3 DNA sequence: TGTGCCAGCAGCCAGAGCGGGGGGGCCTTAGATACGCAGTATTTT. Its protein is CASSQSGGALDTQYF.

In DNA form, the CDR3 reads TGCGCCAGCAGGACAGGGGAGTACGAGCAGTACTTC. It encodes CASRTGEYEQYF. The chain employs TRBV23-1 and TRBJ2-7; TRBD1 agrees at 8 bases. TRBV23-1 qualifies as an ORF whose function is uncertain. J gave up 4 bases and V 6 bases, and 2 bases lay outside the gene matches. This CDR3 has 12 amino acids.

The chain joins TRBV30 to TRBJ2-5; tentatively, D is TRBD1 (6 bases). In germline, CDR1 is GTSNPN, CDR2 SVGIG (reference sequence). The CDR3 is 13 residues long. V was trimmed by 0 bases and J by 5 bases, leaving 10 bases between them. The CDR3 protein is CAWSVNREETQYF. The DNA of the CDR3 is TGTGCCTGGAGTGTAAACAGGGAGGAGACCCAGTACTTC. The full variable domain, in which reference TRBV30 and TRBJ2-5 provide the parts outside the CDR3, is SQTIHQWPATLVQPVGSPLSLECTVEGTSNPNLYWYRQAAGRGLQLLFYSVGIGQISSEVPQNLSASRPQDRQFILSSKKLLLSDSGFYLCAWSVNREETQYFGPGTRLLVL.

The chain uses TRBV6-6 and TRBJ2-1; possibly TRBD2 for D (6 bases). Germline loops: CDR1 MNHNY, CDR2 SVGAGI (reference sequence). This CDR3 region has 13 residues. V was cut by 6 bases and J by 6 bases, with 12 bases left in between. The CDR3 region is CASSRGTANEQFF. The CDR3, as DNA: TGTGCCAGCAGCCGCGGGACGGCCAATGAGCAGTTCTTC.

The chain combines TRBV18 with TRBJ2-7, with D possibly TRBD2 on 6 matching bases. CDR1 KGHSH and CDR2 LQKENI come from the germline V gene. The CDR3 consists of 13 residues. Trimming shortened V by 1 base and J by 3 bases, and 7 bases separated the two germline ends. CDR3 bases: TGTGCCAGCTCACCACTGGGGGGCTACGAGCAGTACTTC. Protein product: CASSPLGGYEQYF.

The chain recombines TRBV19 with TRBJ2-2; 11 bases align to TRBD2. The V segment lost 6 bases and the J segment 0 bases; nucleotides outside the gene matches: 6. CDR3 length: 17 amino acids. Germline CDR1 and CDR2: LNHDA and SQIVND (reference sequence). The CDR3 loop is CASSRLAGSANTGELFF. CDR3 in DNA: TGTGCCAGTAGCCGACTAGCGGGGAGCGCGAACACCGGGGAGCTGTTTTTT.